Presented here are 22 T cell receptor beta chains from one specimen sequenced in a study of TIL therapy for anti-PD-1-resistant metastatic lung cancer. The libraries were made with immunoSEQ v3. The assay was immunoSEQ multiplex PCR, and TCRdb's table has in-frame clones only and misses some. The data contain tens of thousands of clones, 69% of them singletons. Time point given: pre-treatment sample, taken before nivolumab and TIL therapy. The starting material was blood, obtained at baseline. The source is a person aged 25-85 years with non-small cell lung cancer.

V gene TRBV19 combines with J gene TRBJ1-3, with D possibly matching TRBD1 (5 bases). CDR3 size: 13 residues. Germline V gene sequence: CDR1 LNHDA, CDR2 SQIVND (reference sequence). V lost 4 bases and J 7 bases, leaving 11 bases between the germline ends. In DNA, the CDR3 is TGTGCCAGTAGTACCAGACAGCGTAACACCATATATTTT. Translation: CASSTRQRNTIYF.

This clone was seen a handful of times. CDR3 coding DNA: TGCGCCAGCAGCTTGAACACCGGGGAGCTGTTTTTT. Amino acid sequence: CASSLNTGELFF. J is TRBJ2-2 and V is TRBV5-1; D is unclear. V gave up 1 base and J gave up 2 bases, with 0 bases separating them. The CDR3 runs to 12 residues. CDR1 and CDR2 from the germline V gene are SGHRS and YFSETQ. Full variable domain (outside the CDR3, taken from reference TRBV5-1 and TRBJ2-2): KAGVTQTPRYLIKTRGQQVTLSCSPISGHRSVSWYQQTPGQGLQFLFEYFSETQRNKGNFPGRFSGRQFSNSRSEMNVSTLELGDSALYLCASSLNTGELFFGEGSRLTVL.

The chain combines TRBV25-1 with TRBJ2-1; the D gene could be TRBD1 or TRBD2 (5 bases each). CDR3 size: 11 residues. Germline V CDR1 and CDR2: MGHDK, SYGVNS. The germline V and J ends were trimmed by 1 base and 12 bases, with 7 bases remaining between them. The CDR3: CASSESGRQFF. In DNA, the CDR3 is TGTGCCAGCAGTGAATCGGGACGGCAGTTCTTC.

The rearrangement uses TRBV29-1 and TRBJ2-3; 7 positions agree with TRBD2. The CDR3 length is 13 residues. The germline V gene encodes CDR1 SQVTM and CDR2 ANQGSEA. With V trimmed by 3 bases and J by 6 bases, 6 bases remained unmatched. The CDR3 loop reads CSVDQRGLDTQYF. CDR3 bases: TGCAGCGTTGACCAGCGGGGCCTGGATACGCAGTATTTT.

The rearrangement joins TRBV5-1 to TRBJ2-7; a possible D gene is TRBD1 (5 bases). CDR3 size: 13 residues. Germline lookup yields CDR1 SGHRS and CDR2 YFSETQ. V shed 4 bases and J shed 6 bases, with 14 bases lying between them. The DNA for the CDR3 is TGCGCCAGCAGCACCCAAGGGGAAGGCGAGCAGTACTTC. It specifies CASSTQGEGEQYF.

This rearrangement joins TRBV5-4 to TRBJ2-6, with 7 bases identical to TRBD1. V trimming: 0 bases; J trimming: 0 bases; junction bases outside the gene matches: 9. Germline CDR1 reads SGHNT; CDR2 reads YYREEE (reference sequence). This CDR3 has 19 amino acids. The CDR3 nucleotides read TGTGCCAGCAGCTTGGGCCCACGGACAGGTACCTCTGGGGCCAACGTCCTGACTTTC. Translation: CASSLGPRTGTSGANVLTF.

This chain uses TRBV28 with TRBJ2-5; the D gene is possibly TRBD2 (6 bases). This CDR3 is 13 amino acids long. Germline V gene lookup returns CDR1 MDHEN and CDR2 SYDVKM. The V end was cut by 3 bases, the J end by 5 bases, with 10 bases between. CDR3 protein: CASSFTSPETQYF. The CDR3 nucleotides read TGTGCCAGCAGTTTTACTAGCCCGGAGACCCAGTACTTC.

The table lists this clone with a few counts. The chain is built from TRBV29-1 and TRBJ2-3; D call uncertain. CDR1 is SQVTM, CDR2 ANQGSEA, per germline. The CDR3 contains 13 residues. V dropped 5 bases and J dropped 4 bases, with 13 bases sitting between them. The CDR3 DNA reads TGCAGCGTTAGCACCATCAGCGCAGATACGCAGTATTTT. Its translation is CSVSTISADTQYF.

J is TRBJ2-5 and V is TRBV7-3; D may be TRBD2 (6 bases). Trimming pared 1 base from V and 0 bases from J, leaving 15 bases between. Per the germline V gene, CDR1 is SGHTA and CDR2 is FQGTGA. The CDR3 length is 17 residues. CDR3 nucleotides: TGTGCCAGCAGCTTAAGGGGGGTGTCTAGCGACCAAGAGACCCAGTACTTC. Protein product: CASSLRGVSSDQETQYF.

The chain joins TRBV5-4 to TRBJ1-1, with D possibly matching TRBD1 (5 bases). V was pared by 0 bases and J by 3 bases, with 9 bases between. Germline-derived CDR1 and CDR2 are SGHNT and YYREEE (reference sequence). This CDR3 has 14 residues. This CDR3 reads CASSLAMGDTEAFF. The CDR3 DNA follows: TGTGCCAGCAGCTTGGCAATGGGGGACACTGAAGCTTTCTTT.

The chain recombines TRBV29-1 with TRBJ2-1, with 9 nucleotides matching TRBD1. Germline V gene lookup returns CDR1 SQVTM and CDR2 ANQGSEA. V gave up 6 bases and J gave up 7 bases; unmatched junction bases: 13. This CDR3 has 15 amino acids. CDR3 region: CSVAGTGISLNEQFF. CDR3 sequence (DNA): TGCAGCGTCGCTGGGACAGGGATTTCCTTAAATGAGCAGTTCTTC.

The V call is TRBV7-9, the J call TRBJ1-2; D unresolved. This CDR3 contains 15 residues. The germline gives CDR1 SEHNR, CDR2 FQNEAQ (reference sequence). V lost 5 bases to trimming and J lost 6 bases, with 19 bases between them. DNA for the CDR3: TGTGCCAGCAGCATGATCATCGGTCTGGAGGATGGCTACACCTTC. It yields the protein CASSMIIGLEDGYTF.

This clone was seen only a few times. Different DNA sequences within this sample yield the same CDR3. This chain uses TRBV5-1 with TRBJ2-1; 8 bases are a match to TRBD1. Germline V lookup: CDR1 SGHRS, CDR2 YFSETQ. The junction had 0 bases not matched to a gene; V was cut back by 0 bases and J by 4 bases. The CDR3 extends over 14 amino acids. For the CDR3, the DNA is TGCGCCAGCAGCTTGGGGGACAGGTACAATGAGCAGTTCTTC. Translated, it gives CASSLGDRYNEQFF.

The chain links TRBV5-4 to TRBJ1-2; D unclear. Germline assignment: CDR1 SGHNT and CDR2 YYREEE (reference sequence). Trimming removed 3 bases from V and 3 bases from J, with 12 bases in between. The CDR3 is made up of 14 amino acids. Here the CDR3 DNA reads TGTGCCAGCAGCTGGGAGCGGCGCGACTATGGCTACACCTTC. This encodes CASSWERRDYGYTF.

The chain has TRBV4-1 and TRBJ1-6; tentatively, D is TRBD1 (6 bases). With 0 bases removed from V and 7 bases from J, the gap between germline ends came to 10 bases. Germline V gene lookup returns CDR1 MGHRA and CDR2 YSYEKL. The length of the CDR3 is 15 residues. CDR3 nucleotide sequence: TGCGCCAGCAGCCAAGACGGACAGACAAATTCACCCCTCCACTTT. Translated: CASSQDGQTNSPLHF.

CDR3 nucleotides: TGTGCCAAGATTGGGACAGGGAAACTTGGGGAGCTGTTTTTT. Encoded protein: CAKIGTGKLGELFF. The J gene is TRBJ2-2, the V gene TRBV10-3; TRBD1 agrees at 9 bases. V was pared by 10 bases and J by 8 bases, with 11 bases of the junction left unmatched. The CDR3 totals 14 residues. The germline V gene has CDR1 ENHRY and CDR2 SYGVKD.

The gene calls are TRBV5-4 and TRBJ2-3; 8 nucleotides align to TRBD2. Germline values: CDR1 SGHNT, CDR2 YYREEE (reference sequence). V shed 5 bases and J 3 bases; nucleotides not matched to a gene: 11. The CDR3 consists of 16 residues. The CDR3 coding sequence is TGTGCCAGCAGGAGCGGGAGTAGTTCTAAGACAGATACGCAGTATTTT. Its translation is CASRSGSSSKTDTQYF.

This clone was counted between two and nine times. This sequence joins TRBV19 and TRBJ2-7; TRBD2 aligns across 13 bases. The germline V gene encodes CDR1 LNHDA and CDR2 SQIVND (reference sequence). CDR3 length: 15 amino acids. V trimming: 2 bases; J trimming: 10 bases; junction bases outside the gene matches: 8. As DNA, the CDR3 is TGTGCCAGTAGTATAACTAGCGGGAGGGCCTCGGTTCAGTACTTC. Its translation: CASSITSGRASVQYF. Looking up the rest from reference TRBV19 and TRBJ2-7 gives the full variable domain: DGGITQSPKYLFRKEGQNVTLSCEQNLNHDAMYWYRQDPGQGLRLIYYSQIVNDFQKGDIAEGYSVSREKKESFPLTVTSAQKNPTAFYLCASSITSGRASVQYFGPGTRLTVT.

The chain recombines TRBV5-4 with TRBJ1-1, with a tentative D call TRBD1 (6 bases). Germline CDR1 and CDR2: SGHNT and YYREEE (reference sequence). Deletions cut 0 bases from V and 5 bases from J, with 17 bases between. This CDR3 has 16 amino acids. The CDR3 DNA reads as TGTGCCAGCAGCTTGGGACCAGCGGGGGGCTGGACTGAAGCTTTCTTT. Translation: CASSLGPAGGWTEAFF. Full variable domain (rest looked up from reference TRBV5-4 and TRBJ1-1): ETGVTQSPTHLIKTRGQQVTLRCSSQSGHNTVSWYQQALGQGPQFIFQYYREEENGRGNFPPRFSGLQFPNYSSELNVNALELDDSALYLCASSLGPAGGWTEAFFGQGTRLTVV.

The chain links TRBV7-8 to TRBJ2-3; 12 bases map to TRBD2. The V and J ends lost 2 bases and 5 bases, in that order; junction bases with no gene match: 11. The length of the CDR3 is 18 residues. Germline CDR1 reads SGHVS; CDR2 reads FQNEAQ. As DNA, the CDR3 is TGTGCCAGCAGCTTACCACTAGCGGGGGGTGGGGCTGGAGATACGCAGTATTTT. Translating gives CASSLPLAGGGAGDTQYF. Full variable domain (rest looked up from reference TRBV7-8 and TRBJ2-3): GAGVSQSPRYKVAKRGQDVALRCDPISGHVSLFWYQQALGQGPEFLTYFQNEAQLDKSGLPSDRFFAERPEGSVSTLKIQRTQQEDSAVYLCASSLPLAGGGAGDTQYFGPGTRLTVL.

The gene calls are TRBV5-1 and TRBJ2-7, with no clear D. Trimming removed 0 bases from V and 1 base from J, with 11 bases in between. The CDR3 covers 15 residues. Per the germline V gene, CDR1 is SGHRS and CDR2 is YFSETQ. CDR3 protein: CASSLDGEFSYEQYF. The CDR3 region has the DNA TGCGCCAGCAGCTTGGATGGGGAATTTTCCTACGAGCAGTACTTC.

The rearrangement uses TRBV2 and TRBJ1-1; 7 nucleotides match TRBD1. J was trimmed by 6 bases and V by 0 bases; bases with no gene match: 7. The CDR3 extends over 15 amino acids. CDR1 and CDR2 from the germline V gene are SNHLY and FYNNEI. The CDR3, as DNA: TGTGCCAGCAGTGAAGCGGGACAGTCAGGGGCTGAAGCTTTCTTT. It specifies CASSEAGQSGAEAFF.